This is a list of T cell receptor beta chains from one sample in a study of shared clonotypes between healthy human individuals. The data were produced by immunoSEQ multiplex PCR, yet TCRdb's version contains in-frame clones alone and is incomplete. This table holds about 680,000 clones, around 90% found once. The sequenced sample consisted of naive CD8+ T cells sorted from blood. These TCRs come from a man younger than 40 in good health. The CDR3 runs from the conserved cysteine through the conserved F or W. D genes are given only for firm matches. The size field is filled for only some rows; it gives once, few, many or a size class.

v_gene	d_gene	abundance	j_gene	CDR3aa	CDR3nt
TRBV27	TRBD2	.	TRBJ2-3	CASRRRGTSGIDTQYF	TGTGCCAGCCGACGTAGGGGGACTAGCGGGATAGATACGCAGTATTTT
TRBV13	TRBD2	.	TRBJ2-7	CASSFRASGSGKDEQYF	TGTGCCAGCAGCTTTCGGGCTAGCGGGAGTGGTAAGGACGAGCAGTACTTC
TRBV12-5	.	.	TRBJ2-1	CASGWGTVYNEQFF	TGTGCTAGTGGTTGGGGGACTGTCTACAATGAGCAGTTCTTC
TRBV7-6	TRBD1	.	TRBJ1-1	CASRAEGQVEAFF	TGTGCCAGCAGGGCGGAGGGACAGGTGGAAGCTTTCTTT
TRBV29-1	.	.	TRBJ2-6	CSGVLGSSGANVLTF	TGCAGCGGGGTATTAGGGAGCTCTGGGGCCAACGTCCTGACTTTC
TRBV27	.	once	TRBJ2-7	CASSAQQSYEQYF	TGTGCCAGCAGTGCCCAGCAGTCCTACGAGCAGTACTTC
TRBV6-6	.	.	TRBJ2-4	CASSSQTAVDIQYF	TGTGCCAGCAGTTCGCAAACCGCCGTGGACATTCAGTACTTC
TRBV19	.	.	TRBJ2-7	CASSTTGPDEQYF	TGTGCCAGTAGTACCACCGGGCCAGACGAGCAGTACTTC
TRBV27	TRBD1	.	TRBJ2-1	CASSLGTAYNEQFF	TGTGCCAGCAGCCTCGGGACAGCCTACAATGAGCAGTTCTTC
TRBV7-2	TRBD1	.	TRBJ2-7	CASSLGQGIDEQYF	TGTGCCAGCAGCCTGGGACAGGGAATCGACGAGCAGTACTTC
TRBV5-6	TRBD1	once	TRBJ1-1	CASSFTGTGDWDTEAFF	TGTGCCAGCAGCTTTACCGGGACAGGGGATTGGGACACTGAAGCTTTCTTT
TRBV6-1	.	few	TRBJ2-7	CASSGQGGFDEQYF	TGTGCCAGCAGTGGGCAGGGTGGGTTTGACGAGCAGTACTTC
TRBV19	TRBD1	.	TRBJ2-1	CASGTWDSPNNEQFF	TGTGCCAGTGGAACTTGGGACAGCCCTAACAATGAGCAGTTCTTC
TRBV2	.	.	TRBJ2-7	CASSGVADYEQYF	TGTGCCAGCAGTGGGGTAGCGGATTACGAGCAGTACTTC
TRBV7-3	.	.	TRBJ1-1	CASSVKRGVVGQRSCEAFF	TGTGCCAGCAGCGTCAAAAGGGGAGTTGTCGGACAGAGAAGTTGTGAGGCTTTCTTT
TRBV9	.	.	TRBJ2-7	CASSVDPGQYYEQYF	TGTGCCAGCAGCGTAGACCCAGGACAGTACTACGAGCAGTACTTC